This T cell receptor (beta chain) stems from a study of T cell responses to AZD1222 COVID-19 vaccine. TCRdb's table, derived via immunoSEQ multiplex PCR, lists solely in-frame clones and lacks some. The repertoire has around 130,000 clones, 88% of them found once; the top ten carry roughly 8%. J gave up 6 bases and V 0 bases, and 9 bases lay outside the gene matches. The CDR3 runs to 17 residues. Per germline, CDR1 SGHTA and CDR2 FQGNSA. Comments on this clone: The antigen is not known.

Study results and caveats: The study identified only five to seven AZD1222 recipients as seropositive at baseline. Spike as a whole was targeted by vaccine-associated CD4 TCRs, dominant at 160-218 and 743-854.

Material: peripheral blood, obtained on day 0 of AZD1222 vaccination. The chain has TRBV7-2 and TRBJ1-2, with 11 positions matching TRBD1. This sequence originates from an adult in good health. CDR3 region: CASSLAGGTGGVHGYTF. In DNA, the CDR3 is TGTGCCAGCAGCTTAGCAGGAGGGACAGGGGGGGTACATGGCTACACCTTC.